Following are 8 T cell receptor beta chains from one sample sequenced in a study of follicular helper T cells after annual influenza vaccination. Described time point: 2014-2015 season, 7 days after vaccination. Using immunoSEQ multiplex PCR, the repertoire was profiled, and TCRdb retains in-frame clones only, with some absent. The sample consists of 9,500 to 11,000 clones, about four fifths of them appearing once. Material: CXCR5- memory CD4+ T cells sorted from blood, obtained 7 days after influenza vaccination. These TCRs come from an adult who received the influenza vaccine.

The chain uses TRBV5-8 and TRBJ1-1; D is undetermined. The CDR3 runs to 13 residues. Per the germline V gene, CDR1 is SGHTS and CDR2 is YDEGEE. V was clipped by 4 bases and J by 4 bases, with 11 bases between them. The CDR3 region has the DNA TGTGCCAGCAGCCCGAGGGTGGGCACTGAAGCTTTCTTT. Translated, it gives CASSPRVGTEAFF. The full variable domain, rest sourced from reference TRBV5-8 and TRBJ1-1, is EAGVTQSPTHLIKTRGQQATLRCSPISGHTSVYWYQQALGLGLQFLLWYDEGEERNRGNFPPRFSGRQFPNYSSELNVNALELEDSALYLCASSPRVGTEAFFGQGTRLTVV.

The chain joins TRBV27 to TRBJ2-1; a possible D gene is TRBD1 (6 bases). The V gene lost 5 bases and the J gene lost 7 bases, with 21 bases spanning the gap. The germline CDR1 and CDR2 sequences are MNHEY and SMNVEV (reference sequence). This CDR3 spans 16 amino acids. The CDR3 DNA follows: TGTGCCAGCAGTCCAAGGGACATCGGGTTACGTAATGAGCAGTTCTTC. Protein: CASSPRDIGLRNEQFF.

This chain connects TRBV28 to TRBJ1-4, with D possibly TRBD1 on 6 matching bases. Germline V gene data show CDR1 as MDHEN and CDR2 as SYDVKM. The CDR3 length is 15 residues. Trimming removed 5 bases from V and 1 base from J, with 11 bases in between. CDR3 coding DNA: TGTGCCAGCAGTCTACAAGGGGGAACTAATGAAAAACTGTTTTTT. It encodes CASSLQGGTNEKLFF.

This clone was detected only a few times. V is TRBV9 and J is TRBJ2-1, with 7 positions matching TRBD1. This CDR3 region has 13 residues. V gave up 3 bases and J gave up 7 bases; unmatched junction bases: 4. Germline V lookup: CDR1 SGDLS, CDR2 YYNGEE. The DNA of the CDR3 is TGTGCCAGCAGCGGGGGACAGTATAATGAGCAGTTCTTC. It is translated as CASSGGQYNEQFF.

The chain links TRBV10-1 to TRBJ2-3; perhaps TRBD1 as D (6 bases). Per the germline V gene, CDR1 is WNHNN and CDR2 is SYGVQD (reference sequence). V was clipped by 6 bases and J by 3 bases, with 25 bases between them. The CDR3 loop spans 18 amino acids. CDR3 DNA: TGCGCCAGCAGCCCAGGGTTGGGACAACTCGGTAGGACAGATACGCAGTATTTT. As protein: CASSPGLGQLGRTDTQYF.

This clone was found once. The rearrangement joins TRBV11-2 to TRBJ1-4; 8 bases are a match to TRBD1. CDR3 size: 14 residues. The germline gives CDR1 SGHAT, CDR2 FQNNGV. With V trimmed by 4 bases and J by 7 bases, 5 bases remained unmatched. In DNA form, the CDR3 reads TGTGCCAGCAGCTGGAACAGGGGGGCTGAAAAACTGTTTTTT. Its translation is CASSWNRGAEKLFF.

This chain uses TRBV18 with TRBJ2-7, with TRBD2 identical over 11 bases. Germline V gene lookup returns CDR1 KGHSH and CDR2 LQKENI. There are 15 residues in the CDR3. J lost 6 bases, V lost 0 bases, and 4 bases had no gene match. Here the CDR3 DNA reads TGTGCCAGCTCACCACCGGCCGGGACTAGCGGCGAGCAGTACTTC. This sequence encodes CASSPPAGTSGEQYF.

The CDR3 region has the DNA TGTGCCTGGACGGGGGGTAGCGGGAGGGCCTGGGAGACCCAGTACTTC. Translating it yields CAWTGGSGRAWETQYF. The rearrangement uses TRBV30 and TRBJ2-5; 11 nucleotides agree with TRBD2. V lost 4 bases and J lost 5; bases outside the gene matches: 12. Per germline, CDR1 GTSNPN and CDR2 SVGIG (reference sequence). The CDR3 totals 16 residues.